One and the same sample provided the 21 T cell receptor beta chains below, sequenced in a study of post-analysis software for immune sequencing data. The study's findings and limits: When patients were compared with controls, about five TRBV segments were more frequent, TRBV5-6, TRBV5-1 and TRBV20-1 among them.

Unique molecular identifiers were present in the TCR beta cDNA libraries. From the PCR reads, TCRdb called clonotypes with MiXCR, one entry per CDR3 protein. The table records under 200,000 distinct CDR3 sequences, approximately 28% of them present only once. No antigen has been assigned to these receptors. Sequences were obtained from blood. Source of these receptors: a girl between 2 and 17 years old with multiple sclerosis.

This clonotype has a single count. This could be a read error, since a much larger clone is one nucleotide away. This rearrangement joins TRBV7-2 to TRBJ1-2, with TRBD1 matching over 9 bases. This CDR3 is built from 16 residues. V shed 4 bases, J shed 4 bases, and the junction held 10 bases outside the gene matches. Germline lookup yields CDR1 SGHTA and CDR2 FQGNSA. The CDR3 protein is CASSSQVQGAAYGYTF. CDR3 DNA: TGTGCCAGCAGCTCCCAGGTACAGGGGGCCGCCTATGGCTACACCTTC.

This clonotype was detected a few times. V usage is TRBV15 and J usage is TRBJ1-2; possible D gene TRBD1, 6 bases. The CDR3 is 15 residues long. CDR1 and CDR2 (germline): LNHNV, YYDKDF (reference sequence). The V end lost 1 base, the J end lost 4 bases, and 13 bases lay between the germline ends. The CDR3 loop is CATSRADRPFYGYTF. In DNA, the CDR3 is TGTGCCACCAGCAGAGCGGACAGACCTTTCTATGGCTACACCTTC.

The genes are TRBV7-6 and TRBJ1-1; D remains ambiguous. This CDR3 has 13 amino acids. Germline V gene lookup returns CDR1 SGHVS and CDR2 FNYEAQ. Trimming left V 4 bases short and J 10 bases short, with 16 bases between. The CDR3 DNA reads as TGTGCCAGCAGCTCAACCGGTGGCTGGCGAGCTTTCTTT. It encodes CASSSTGGWRAFF.

For this clonotype: This may be a read error, as it is one base from a much larger clone. The chain uses TRBV7-8 and TRBJ2-1, with TRBD2 matching over 12 bases. Germline V gives CDR1 SGHVS, CDR2 FQNEAQ. The length of the CDR3 is 15 residues. V lost 3 bases, J lost 8 bases, and 5 bases stayed unmatched. CDR3 protein: CASSFLAGGGDEQFF. Here the CDR3 DNA reads TGTGCCAGCAGCTTCCTAGCGGGAGGGGGTGATGAGCAGTTCTTC.

This clonotype has a count of ten or more. The chain couples TRBV24-1 to TRBJ2-1; D might be TRBD1 (5 bases). Germline V gene sequence: CDR1 KGHDR, CDR2 SFDVKD. This CDR3 comprises 15 residues. The V end was cut by 1 base, the J end by 0 bases, with 6 bases between. CDR3 DNA: TGTGCCACCAGTGATTTAGACAGCTCCTACAATGAGCAGTTCTTC. This sequence encodes CATSDLDSSYNEQFF.

This rearrangement joins TRBV7-8 to TRBJ2-1; possible D gene TRBD2, 6 bases. Germline CDR1 and CDR2: SGHVS and FQNEAQ. The CDR3 runs 15 residues. Trimming stripped 4 bases from V and 3 bases from J, with 13 bases between. The CDR3 DNA reads as TGTGCCAGCAGCTCCCGGGACTCGAACTACAATGAGCAGTTCTTC. Translating gives CASSSRDSNYNEQFF. The full variable domain, its missing parts supplied by reference TRBV7-8 and TRBJ2-1, is GAGVSQSPRYKVAKRGQDVALRCDPISGHVSLFWYQQALGQGPEFLTYFQNEAQLDKSGLPSDRFFAERPEGSVSTLKIQRTQQEDSAVYLCASSSRDSNYNEQFFGPGTRLTVL.

To note about this clonotype: This may stem from a read error, because a much larger clone lies one nucleotide away. The chain has TRBV5-8 and TRBJ1-2; D is unclear. Germline V gene sequence: CDR1 SGHTS, CDR2 YDEGEE. The CDR3 has 12 residues. In DNA, the CDR3 is TGTGCCAGCAGCTTGCACACCTATGGCGACACCTTC. This codes for CASSLHTYGDTF.

The CDR3 here is CASSLRGPEAEAFF. CDR3 DNA sequence: TGCGCCAGCAGCTTGCGGGGGCCGGAGGCTGAAGCTTTCTTT. The V gene is TRBV5-1, the J gene TRBJ1-1; tentatively, D is TRBD1 (6 bases). The ends were cut back, 1 base at V and 6 bases at J, with 13 bases in the middle. This CDR3 contains 14 residues. CDR1 is SGHRS, CDR2 YFSETQ, per germline.

This clonotype came up many times. The chain joins TRBV5-1 to TRBJ2-7; D is uncertain. The CDR3 is made up of 14 amino acids. Trimming cost V 3 bases and J 2 bases, with 12 bases left between them. The V gene's germline CDR1 is SGHRS and CDR2 YFSETQ. CDR3 nucleotide sequence: TGCGCCAGCAGCTCCCCCGAGAGTACCTACGAGCAGTACTTC. This translates into CASSSPESTYEQYF.

This clonotype was counted many times. V usage is TRBV27 and J usage is TRBJ1-2; 7 bases align to TRBD1. This CDR3 has 15 residues. With V trimmed by 5 bases and J by 4 bases, 10 bases remained unmatched. Germline-derived CDR1 and CDR2 are MNHEY and SMNVEV (reference sequence). Here the CDR3 reads CASSPRQGGAYGYTF. CDR3 sequence (DNA): TGTGCCAGCAGTCCTCGACAGGGAGGTGCCTATGGCTACACCTTC.

This clonotype was counted between two and nine times. The chain links TRBV27 to TRBJ1-1, with D possibly matching TRBD1 (6 bases). Looked up from germline, CDR1 is MNHEY and CDR2 is SMNVEV (reference sequence). V was trimmed by 5 bases and J by 1 base, leaving 14 bases between them. The CDR3 length is 15 residues. The CDR3 DNA is TGTGCCAGCAGTGCCAGGAGGACAGCGAACACTGAAGCTTTCTTT. Protein sequence: CASSARRTANTEAFF.

This clonotype was recorded at least ten times. The chain joins TRBV11-2 to TRBJ2-7, with 7 bases lining up with TRBD1. J lost 4 bases, V lost 3 bases, and 9 bases had no gene match. The CDR3 contains 15 residues. In germline, CDR1 is SGHAT, CDR2 FQNNGV. The CDR3 here is CASSFRDDRVYEQYF. The DNA for the CDR3 is TGTGCCAGCAGCTTCCGGGATGACAGGGTTTACGAGCAGTACTTC.

With respect to this clonotype: At one boundary the junction diverges from the germline segment, which might be a read error. V and J are TRBV12-3 or TRBV12-4 and TRBJ1-2; the match to TRBD1 covers 9 bases. This CDR3 comprises 14 residues. The CDR3 DNA sequence: TGTGCCAGCAGCCCCGGGACAGGGATTTATGGCTGCACCTTC. Its protein is CASSPGTGIYGCTF.

On this clonotype: Given a much more abundant clone one base away, this may be a read error. V usage is TRBV28 and J usage is TRBJ1-6; maybe TRBD1 (5 bases). Germline values: CDR1 MDHEN, CDR2 SYDVKM. The CDR3 length is 15 residues. CDR3 sequence (DNA): TGTGCCAGCAAGGTTCCAGGGCAGAATAATTCACCCCGCCACTTT. Its translation is CASKVPGQNNSPRHF.

The chain uses TRBV30 and TRBJ1-1; a possible D gene is TRBD1 (5 bases). V lost 7 bases, J lost 2 bases, and 17 bases lay in between. The CDR3 loop spans 14 amino acids. Germline V lookup: CDR1 GTSNPN, CDR2 SVGIG (reference sequence). The CDR3 spells CAYQKGVSNTEAFF. CDR3 nucleotides: TGTGCCTACCAAAAAGGGGTCTCCAACACTGAAGCTTTCTTT.

This clonotype was found many times. This chain connects TRBV5-1 to TRBJ2-5; 8 bases agree with TRBD1. V lost 3 bases to trimming and J lost 3 bases; unmatched junction nucleotides: 1. The germline gives CDR1 SGHRS, CDR2 YFSETQ. This CDR3 is built from 13 residues. The CDR3 region is CASSWGQEETQYF. In DNA form, the CDR3 reads TGCGCCAGCAGCTGGGGACAGGAAGAGACCCAGTACTTC.

This clonotype was seen only a few times. The chain links TRBV14 to TRBJ2-1; 12 bases are a match to TRBD2. The germline gives CDR1 SGHDN, CDR2 FVKESK. The CDR3 has 16 amino acids. The V segment lost 1 base and the J segment 7 bases; nucleotides outside the gene matches: 5. CDR3 region: CASSQGASGRGNEQFF. The CDR3 nucleotides read TGTGCCAGCAGCCAAGGGGCTAGCGGGAGGGGTAATGAGCAGTTCTTC.

This clonotype was found a few times. The V and J genes are TRBV4-1 and TRBJ1-1; tentative D call: TRBD1 (5 bases). Germline V gives CDR1 MGHRA, CDR2 YSYEKL. The CDR3 sequence is 13 residues long. V was trimmed by 4 bases and J by 3 bases, leaving 9 bases between them. This CDR3 reads CASSPDSHTEAFF. CDR3 DNA: TGCGCCAGCAGCCCCGACAGCCACACTGAAGCTTTCTTT.

As regards this clonotype: A much larger clone differs from this one at a single base, so this may be a read error. The rearrangement uses TRBV6-5 and TRBJ2-1, with 7 bases fitting TRBD2. The J call may be faulty, since TRBJ2-7 better matches the DNA end. The CDR3 has 15 residues. Germline CDR1 MNHEY, CDR2 SVGAGI. The CDR3 loop reads CASRQAGSSYNEQYF. The DNA of the CDR3 is TGTGCCAGCAGACAAGCGGGGAGCTCCTACAATGAGCAGTACTTC.

The table lists this clonotype with many counts. The V gene is TRBV27, the J gene TRBJ2-1, with D tentatively TRBD1 or TRBD2 (5 bases each). Per germline, CDR1 MNHEY and CDR2 SMNVEV (reference sequence). The CDR3 is made up of 16 amino acids. The V end was cut by 3 bases, the J end by 5 bases, with 17 bases between. CDR3 protein: CASSLIGASGNNEQFF. As DNA, the CDR3 is TGTGCCAGCAGTTTGATCGGGGCCTCAGGGAACAATGAGCAGTTCTTC.

A few counts support this clonotype. The junction differs from germline at one of its ends, possibly a read error. V and J are TRBV24-1 and TRBJ2-7, with D maybe TRBD1 (6 bases). This CDR3 contains 15 residues. Germline loops: CDR1 KGHDR, CDR2 SFDVKD. In DNA form, the CDR3 reads TGTACCACCAGTGATTCTTCAGGACAGCTCTACGAGCAGTACTTC. Protein product: CTTSDSSGQLYEQYF.